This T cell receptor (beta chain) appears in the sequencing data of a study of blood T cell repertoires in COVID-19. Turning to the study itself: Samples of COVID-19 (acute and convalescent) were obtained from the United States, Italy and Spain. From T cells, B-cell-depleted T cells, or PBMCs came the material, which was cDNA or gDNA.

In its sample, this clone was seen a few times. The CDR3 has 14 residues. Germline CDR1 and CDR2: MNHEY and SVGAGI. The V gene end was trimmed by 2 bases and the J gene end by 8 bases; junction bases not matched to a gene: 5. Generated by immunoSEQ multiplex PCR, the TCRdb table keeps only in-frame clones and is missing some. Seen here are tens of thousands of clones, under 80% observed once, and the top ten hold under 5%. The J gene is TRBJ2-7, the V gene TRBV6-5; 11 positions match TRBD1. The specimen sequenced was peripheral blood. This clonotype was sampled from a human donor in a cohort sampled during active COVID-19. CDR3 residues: CASSYTGQGAQQYF. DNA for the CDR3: TGTGCCAGCAGTTACACCGGACAGGGGGCCCAGCAGTACTTC.